These 15 T cell receptor beta chains were all obtained from the same sample, sequenced in a study of T-cell reconstitution after alpha-beta-depleted transplantation in children. Construction of the TCRbeta library involved unique molecular identifiers. TCRdb called the PCR reads again in MiXCR, with one record for every CDR3 protein. The top ten clones hold approximately 18% of a sample with about 150,000 distinct CDR3 sequences, about 8.8% of them seen once. This specimen consisted of PBMCs, mostly from graft donor cells, obtained 180 days after TCRalphabeta/CD19-depleted stem cell transplant. The source of these receptors is a female patient aged 2-10 years who had a stem cell transplant for congenital amegakaryocytic thrombocytopenia, so the T cells may come from the graft donor.

The sample holds many counts of this clonotype. V is TRBV5-1 and J is TRBJ2-2; 7 bases align to TRBD1. V shed 2 bases and J 5 bases; nucleotides not matched to a gene: 3. The CDR3 spans 14 residues. Germline V CDR1 and CDR2: SGHRS, YFSETQ. CDR3 bases: TGCGCCAGCAGCTTCACAGGGGTGACCGGGGAGCTGTTTTTT. Amino acids: CASSFTGVTGELFF.

Only a few counts were recorded for this clonotype. The chain is built from TRBV12-3 or TRBV12-4 and TRBJ2-5; 12 nucleotides line up with TRBD2. CDR3 length: 18 residues. Trimming at V came to 6 bases and at J to 4 bases, leaving 15 bases not matched to a gene. CDR3 sequence (DNA): TGTGCCAGCAGACCTAGCGGGAGGGCCGTTTTTGGTGTAGAGACCCAGTACTTC. This codes for CASRPSGRAVFGVETQYF.

This clonotype was seen many times. The V gene is TRBV10-3, the J gene TRBJ2-7; D uncertain. CDR1 ENHRY and CDR2 SYGVKD come from the germline V gene. The CDR3 extends over 13 amino acids. Trimming cost V 2 bases and J 4 bases, with 9 bases left between them. Written as DNA, the CDR3 is TGTGCCATCAGTGAGACGGACGGATACGAGCAGTACTTC. Amino acid sequence: CAISETDGYEQYF.

This clonotype was seen repeatedly, ten times or more. The chain employs TRBV7-9 and TRBJ1-1, with a weak D call TRBD1 (5 bases). Deletions cut 5 bases from V and 3 bases from J, with 16 bases between. The CDR3 is 15 residues long. From germline, CDR1 is SEHNR and CDR2 FQNEAQ (reference sequence). In DNA form, the CDR3 reads TGTGCCAGCAGCCCCATTTGGCGGGGCGACACTGAAGCTTTCTTT. This sequence encodes CASSPIWRGDTEAFF. Filled out from reference TRBV7-9 and TRBJ1-1, the complete variable domain reads DTGVSQNPRHKITKRGQNVTFRCDPISEHNRLYWYRQTLGQGPEFLTYFQNEAQLEKSRLLSDRFSAERPKGSFSTLEIQRTEQGDSAMYLCASSPIWRGDTEAFFGQGTRLTVV.

V is TRBV10-3 and J is TRBJ1-1, with TRBD1 as a possible D gene (5 bases). The CDR3 has 13 amino acids. Looked up from germline, CDR1 is ENHRY and CDR2 is SYGVKD. Trimming cost V 5 bases and J 1 base, with 8 bases left between them. The CDR3 DNA reads as TGTGCCATCAGTCGACAGACGAACACTGAAGCTTTCTTT. Its protein is CAISRQTNTEAFF.

This clonotype was observed at least ten times. The CDR3 sequence is CASSEWAANTEAFF. The CDR3 bases are TGTGCCAGCAGTGAATGGGCAGCGAACACTGAAGCTTTCTTT. V usage is TRBV6-1 and J usage is TRBJ1-1; the D is unclear. The CDR3 is 14 amino acids. Trimming took off 2 bases at V and 1 base at J, with 8 bases between the two ends. Per the germline V gene, CDR1 is MNHNS and CDR2 is SASEGT.

The chain has TRBV7-6 and TRBJ1-3; maybe TRBD1 (5 bases). Germline loops: CDR1 SGHVS, CDR2 FNYEAQ. The V gene lost 5 bases and the J gene lost 6 bases, with 14 bases spanning the gap. CDR3 length: 14 residues. CDR3 residues: CASSPYGRENTIYF. CDR3 bases: TGTGCCAGCAGCCCCTACGGCAGGGAAAACACCATATATTTT.

At least ten counts were recorded for this clonotype. The chain has TRBV20-1 and TRBJ2-6, with D hard to call. The CDR3 extends over 13 amino acids. Trimming cost V 1 base and J 0 bases, with 1 base left between them. CDR1 DFQATT and CDR2 SNEGSKA come from the germline V gene (reference sequence). The CDR3 loop is CSARVSGANVLTF. CDR3 bases: TGCAGTGCTAGAGTCTCTGGGGCCAACGTCCTGACTTTC.

Note on this clonotype: Just one base apart from a much larger clone, this may be a read error. The chain combines TRBV12-3 or TRBV12-4 with TRBJ2-7; TRBD2 might be the D (6 bases). The CDR3 runs 11 residues. In DNA, the CDR3 is TGTGCCAGCCGTTCCGGGACTGAAGAGGACTTC. This encodes CASRSGTEEDF.

About this clonotype itself: A much larger clone sits a single nucleotide away, making a read error possible. This chain links TRBV29-1 with TRBJ2-4; 9 bases are shared with TRBD2. This CDR3 has 15 residues. Trimming at V came to 4 bases and at J to 12 bases, leaving 16 bases not matched to a gene. Germline CDR1 and CDR2: SQVTM and ANQGSEA. The CDR3 region has the DNA TGCAGCGTTGTAAGGGACAGCGGGAGGTTGGACAGTCAGTACTTC. It codes for CSVVRDSGRLDSQYF.

This chain connects TRBV20-1 to TRBJ2-3; 12 bases map to TRBD2. Germline V gene lookup returns CDR1 DFQATT and CDR2 SNEGSKA (reference sequence). V dropped 0 bases and J dropped 4; count of bases not matched to a gene: 5. CDR3 length equals 16 residues. The CDR3 DNA sequence: TGCAGTGCTAGAGAGTCCACTAGCGGGGGGTCAGATACGCAGTATTTT. It encodes CSARESTSGGSDTQYF.

Notes on this clonotype: This likely comes from a read error, as the CDR3 has no conserved phenylalanine or tryptophan at its end. The CDR3 bases are TGTGCCAGCAGTAACAGGGGGCGGGTCGGGGAGCTGTTTTTG. As protein: CASSNRGRVGELFL. This chain connects TRBV6-5 to TRBJ2-2, with 9 bases matching TRBD1. V was pared by 5 bases and J by 7 bases, with 5 bases of the junction left unmatched. The CDR3 spans 14 residues. Germline CDR1 MNHEY, CDR2 SVGAGI.

The genes are TRBV3-1 and TRBJ2-7, with a weak D call TRBD1 (6 bases). This CDR3 is 15 amino acids long. Germline-derived CDR1 and CDR2 are LGHDT and YNNKEL (reference sequence). The CDR3 bases are TGTACCATCAGCTCTCCCGCGGCAGGGGCCTACGAGCAGTACTTC. It specifies CTISSPAAGAYEQYF.

Ten or more counts support this clonotype. V and J are TRBV20-1 and TRBJ2-7, with 11 nucleotides matching TRBD2. Germline V gene sequence: CDR1 DFQATT, CDR2 SNEGSKA (reference sequence). The V segment lost 3 bases and the J segment 7 bases; nucleotides outside the gene matches: 8. The CDR3 sequence is 14 residues long. CDR3 sequence: CSARRGLAVLEQYF. The CDR3 nucleotides are TGCAGTGCTAGGAGGGGACTAGCGGTGCTTGAGCAGTACTTC.

In its sample, this clonotype was seen many times. The rearrangement joins TRBV5-4 to TRBJ2-5; possibly TRBD2 for D (6 bases). The CDR3 consists of 16 residues. Germline CDR1 and CDR2: SGHNT and YYREEE (reference sequence). V was cut by 4 bases and J by 5 bases, with 21 bases left in between. CDR3 sequence (DNA): TGTGCCAGCAGCCTGGGGGGACTGGCTGAATTGGAGACCCAGTACTTC. It translates to CASSLGGLAELETQYF.